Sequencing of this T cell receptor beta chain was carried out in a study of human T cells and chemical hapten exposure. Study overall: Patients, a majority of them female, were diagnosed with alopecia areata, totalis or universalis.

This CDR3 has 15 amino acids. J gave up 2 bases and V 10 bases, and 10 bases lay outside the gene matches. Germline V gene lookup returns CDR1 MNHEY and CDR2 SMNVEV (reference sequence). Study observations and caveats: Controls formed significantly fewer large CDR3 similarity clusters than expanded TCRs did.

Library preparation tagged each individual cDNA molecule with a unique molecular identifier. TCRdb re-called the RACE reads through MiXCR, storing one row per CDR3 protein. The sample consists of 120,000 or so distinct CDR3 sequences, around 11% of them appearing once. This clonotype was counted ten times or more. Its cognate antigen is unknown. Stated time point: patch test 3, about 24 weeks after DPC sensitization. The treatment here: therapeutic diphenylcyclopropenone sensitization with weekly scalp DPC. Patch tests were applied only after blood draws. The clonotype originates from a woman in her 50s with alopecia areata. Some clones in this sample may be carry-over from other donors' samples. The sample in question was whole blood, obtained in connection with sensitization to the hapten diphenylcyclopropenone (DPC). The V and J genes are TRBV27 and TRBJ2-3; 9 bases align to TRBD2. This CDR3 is CATYPAGGHTDTQYF. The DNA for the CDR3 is TGTGCCACCTACCCCGCGGGAGGGCACACAGATACGCAGTATTTT.